This T cell receptor (beta chain) is from a study of T cell responses to AZD1222 COVID-19 vaccine (dated by TCRdb to about 2021). Regarding the research as a whole: AZD1222 recipients given second doses at about 4 weeks or at about 12 weeks were pooled, since spike-specific TCR depth and breadth were not found to differ between the two schedules. Trial participants were enrolled by age into 18-55, 56-69 and 70-plus year subgroups, with about 150, 28 and 57 TCR-sequenced participants respectively. A total of approximately 250 trial participants underwent TCR sequencing, of whom about 200 had received two doses of AZD1222 and 26 had received two doses of the MenACWY control vaccine. Results the study describes overall, beyond this receptor: Reportedly, close to half of the unique spike-specific TCRs recognized epitopes lying outside the regions that are mutated in the B.1.351 and B.1.1.7 variants. In the small 56-69-year group, the increase in depth fell short of significance, most likely because of low power. Vaccine-associated CD4 TCRs spanned the whole spike protein, with dominant responses in regions 160-218 and 743-854. Participants were mostly white British and included more females than males, and it was suggested by the authors that clonal diversity may have been underestimated. A significant rise in spike-specific TCR breadth and depth was observed after two AZD1222 doses relative to day 0 and relative to MenACWY recipients. Only five or six AZD1222 recipients were SARS-CoV-2 seropositive at baseline, limiting conclusions about previously exposed vaccinees. No day 14 peak-response samples were available, so repertoires were characterized only after the peak T cell response.

The CDR3 starts with the cysteine, ends with the phenylalanine, and has 15 residues. Solely the CDR3 DNA is kept, with 45 bases framed from the first base. The trim is 5 bases for V and 3 bases for J, with a gap of 13 bases between the germline ends. The germline V gene (reference sequence) sets CDR1 to MNHEY and CDR2 to SMNVEV. Comments on this clone: Its cognate antigen has yet to be identified. Base-call qualities are not available, and no considerably larger clone is one nucleotide away.

The CDR3 regions of human TCRbeta chains were analyzed by immunosequencing. Concerning the study's data processing: Repertoire TCRs were matched against a reference library of SARS-CoV-2-specific TCRs generated with the MIRA antigen-specificity platform. Breadth was defined as the fraction of unique TCRs that were SARS-CoV-2-associated. Depth was defined as the fraction of total T cells that were SARS-CoV-2-associated. Using the MIRA data, each spike-specific TCR was assigned both to the spike region to which the TCR was reactive and to a CD4 or CD8 class. Log10-transformed breadth and depth values were compared by one-way ANOVA with Sidak's multiple comparisons tests. TCRdb mirrors the immuneACCESS table, restricted to in-frame sequences. Some clones are absent from its copies; in checked studies, under half trace to an unresolved V gene, and the reason for the others is unknown. The V and J calls and clone size are taken from that table; D and trimming were inferred from the DNA. The sample records 93,000 or so clones, over 80% of which are singletons. The leading ten clones occupy roughly 22% of the sample.

In the paper's terms, the time point label means: baseline before first vaccination. The vaccinee samples were drawn from two UK trials, COV001 and COV002, one of which was a single-blind randomized controlled phase 2/3 trial testing AZD1222 (ChAdOx1 nCoV-19) in healthy adults. For TCRbeta chain sequencing, PBMC samples were collected from trial participants at day 0 and at day 28 after the second dose. This receptor was identified in an adult in good health. The chain is encoded by TRBV27 joined to TRBJ1-4; confidence is insufficient to name the D gene. The source was peripheral blood, collected on day 0 of AZD1222 vaccination. The CDR3 protein: CASSARTLANEKLFF. The DNA is as follows: TGTGCCAGCAGTGCACGGACCTTGGCTAATGAAAAACTGTTTTTT.